Listed here is a single T cell receptor beta chain. This clone was picked up a small number of times. The clone's antigen remains unknown. No per-base quality is available; no much larger clone lies one base away. The library was produced with the immunoSEQ multiplex PCR assay. For the multiplex PCR, a mixture combining 60 forward primers for TCR Vbeta segments and 13 reverse primers for TCR Jbeta segments was used. The CDR3 region of rearranged TCR beta genes was amplified from genomic DNA with a multiplex PCR assay. Amplified TCR beta libraries were sequenced as 87-base-pair reads on the Illumina HiSeq System. The paper's processing steps were these. In a later analysis, tens of millions of unique TCR beta chains were counted across the 500 to 700 repertoires, and around 10 million of these chains were shared by at least two donors. A nearest-neighbor algorithm error-corrected the raw reads and collapsed the reads into unique sequences, merging closely related sequences to remove PCR and sequencing errors. CDR3 sequences were aligned to IMGT reference sequences to assign V, D and J gene segments. Each retained sequence needed at least a six-nucleotide match to both a V gene segment and a J gene segment. A rearrangement counted as productive if the CDR3 had no stop codons and remained in frame with V and J, and every other rearrangement counted as non-productive. Following IMGT convention, CDR3 was defined as the stretch from the second conserved V-encoded cysteine to the conserved J-encoded phenylalanine. The earlier analysis of some 600 of the donors excluded sequences that lacked an unambiguous match to a single V gene segment. In an earlier analysis of several hundred of the donors, V segments were called functional above 56.7% productive rearrangements and were called segregating when the between-donor standard deviation exceeded 5%. A statistical classification framework was developed to diagnose cytomegalovirus status using the catalog of TCR beta chain sequences. In a later analysis, V and J genes were assigned by comparing TCR nucleotide sequences against IMGT/GENE-DB human TR gene sequences. The TCRdist pipeline was used in a later analysis to assign CDR3 sequences and most-parsimonious VDJ recombination scenarios. In a later analysis, each TCR beta chain was defined by its CDR3 amino acid sequence together with its V-gene family, and reads without a unique V-gene family were excluded. As a way to deal with suspected cross-contamination and a sequencing artifact, a later analysis dropped 640 or so nucleotide sequences that were highly shared and had low generation probability. A later analysis calculated a clonal expansion index for each public chain from normalized within-repertoire ranks of inferred template counts. Generation probabilities in a later analysis came from a VDJ recombination model fitted to out-of-frame rearrangements, and those results were checked against IGoR. A later analysis scored TCR-TCR, TCR-HLA and TCR-CMV co-occurrence with hypergeometric tests, applying a repertoire-size bias correction to TCR pairs. To estimate false discovery rates, a later analysis permuted the HLA or CMV assignments 20 times. In a later analysis, co-occurring TCRs were grouped using DBSCAN, with TCRdist sequence similarity added in when clustering inside HLA-allele-positive subsets. Co-occurrence clustering excluded repertoires with fewer than 30,000 or more than 120,000 public chains, plus five with anomalous nucleotide sharing. This is the immuneACCESS table as TCRdb keeps it, with only in-frame sequences that have V and J called. A part of the clones is gone; compared with another copy, unresolved V genes explain less than half, and the rest is unexplained. That table gives V, J and clone size, and the DNA gave D and trimming. The sample table lists around 98,000 clones, about 81% of them with a count of one. In total, the top ten clones hold around 1.5% of the sample.

The source of the sample is a study of cytomegalovirus exposure and HLA in healthy donors (TCRdb year 2017). In the study overall: According to an earlier analysis of around 600 of the donors, about 179 million T cells yielded 100 million or so unique TCR beta sequences and more than 250 Gb of sequence data. Roughly 300 gigabases of sequencing data and approximately 84 million unique TCR sequences were included in an early release covering 550 to 800 HLA-typed donors. Of the 350 to 400 genotyped donors, 81% fell in the genetic ancestry cluster associated with self-reported Caucasian donors. The study aimed to test whether signatures of past pathogen exposure could be identified by cataloging public T cell receptors. The study used immunosequencing to profile the T cell repertoires of hundreds of subjects and linked those repertoires to cytomegalovirus serostatus. In addition to the first cohort of 500 to 850 subjects, a separate validation cohort of approximately 110 different subjects was used. To predict cytomegalovirus infection status, the study combined high-throughput TCR immunosequencing, statistical association of individual TCRs with disease status, and machine learning. In a later analysis, previously published TCR beta repertoires from several hundred donors were re-analyzed and high-resolution HLA genotyping was added so that TCR occurrence patterns could be studied. Rather than using new phenotypic data, the later analysis identified candidate immune exposures from TCR beta sequences and from how often those sequences occurred across donors. An earlier analysis of some 500 of the donors applied high-throughput TCR beta sequencing to assess whether each TCR beta V gene segment acted as functional or pseudogenic. Donor age, sex, ethnicity and CMV serostatus were collected together with the repertoire data. Genome-wide SNP genotypes for about 65% of the roughly 670 donors were used in a later genetic analysis, which treated that subset as a discovery cohort. Every repertoire in the discovery cohort had been generated on one and the same sequencing platform. HLA typing covered class I and class II loci at four-digit resolution. The number of typed donors differed by locus: roughly 620-630 for A, B, C, DRB1 and DQB1; approximately 520 for DQA1; 606 for DPA1; and some 450 for DPB1. Five DR-DQ haplotypes were treated as single units for association and clustering because of strong linkage in the cohort. Among 398 genotyped donors of the cohort, an average of approximately 200,000 unique TCR beta nucleotide sequences was sequenced per donor, of which about 19% were non-productive. Overall study outcomes, separate from this receptor: A later genetic analysis associated a missense DCLRE1C variant with V-gene and J-gene trimming of TCR beta chains, and an independent cohort replicated the association. The authors suggested that the approach could potentially be extended to other disease states and immunological phenotypes. Across donors, most TCR sequences were observed very rarely, whereas some public TCRs were present in many individuals. A later analysis reported that several top co-occurrence clusters appeared linked to parvovirus B19, influenza, CMV and Epstein-Barr virus. At a false discovery rate of 0.05, a later analysis linked roughly 17,000 TCR beta sequences to specific HLA alleles. Most CMV-associated TCR beta chains appeared to be HLA-restricted in a later analysis, and the HLA associations seemed to be driven largely by CMV exposure. A cluster of highly shared sequence variants was judged likely to represent a technical artifact of the sequencing pipeline. A total of 150 or so TCR beta chains were listed by the study as associated with cytomegalovirus. This cohort had only TCR beta chains sequenced, and the lack of alpha or paired-chain data limited which features could be detected. Some IMGT-functional V segments, including TRBV6-2 and TRBV6-3, could not be told apart with the 87-base-pair reads, so those segments were excluded. Presence/absence analyses assumed roughly uniform sequencing depth across donors, an assumption that may not hold. An earlier analysis of several hundred of the donors showed that most TCR beta V segments appeared in productive rearrangements either about 87% or about 30% of the time, which broadly matched IMGT annotations. Compared with the approximately 670-donor mean, donors in an Asian-associated ancestry cluster had fewer N-insertions in productive TCRs, according to a later genetic analysis. Linkage disequilibrium might explain the correlated functional status among segregating V segments, but an unknown experimental factor could not be ruled out. HLA typing was unavailable for some donors at each locus, so association tests used only the typed subset. According to a later analysis, TCR association rates differed among HLA loci, with DRB1 alleles showing the most associated TCRs and HLA-C alleles showing the fewest. Cytomegalovirus status was reported to be diagnosed by the classifier with high specificity and sensitivity in both the original and validation cohorts. In a later analysis, HLA-associated TCR beta chains showed more clonal expansion and lower generation probabilities than non-associated chains that were equally common. In vitro tests confirmed that a few of the cytomegalovirus-associated TCR beta chains recognize cytomegalovirus antigens. Strong co-occurrence of HLA alleles, especially DR and DQ, made assigning TCR associations to individual alleles difficult. A further reported finding was that TCR beta sequences accurately predicted the HLA-A and HLA-B alleles for most subjects in the first cohort. CMV serostatus was the only immune exposure information available for the cohort. Over 15 rarely observed V segments, including chromosome 9 orphons, were excluded from the earlier analysis of some 590 of the donors because counts were too low.

The cohort comprised fewer than 750 healthy bone marrow donors. At the time of sampling, all cohort members were nominally healthy, though unrecorded immune exposures were likely present. The donor tested CMV seronegative and was one of the 352 seronegative cohort members. Each donor provided a peripheral blood sample, and peripheral blood mononuclear cells were used for TCR beta sequencing. Genomic DNA was extracted from the blood cell samples with the Qiagen DNeasy Blood Extraction Kit. Trimming removed 6 bases from V and 5 bases from J, leaving 16 bases between the germline ends. Including cysteine and phenylalanine, the CDR3 has 14 amino acids. Of the read, only the CDR3 DNA is kept; its 42 bases are in frame from base 1. CDR1 and CDR2 are drawn from the germline V gene (reference sequence): MNHNY, SVGAGI.

The material sequenced was PBMCs. The TCR comes from a man aged 35 to 55 in good health and CMV-seronegative. Recombination connected TRBV6-6 to TRBJ1-1; TRBD1 is a possible D gene, resting on 5 matching bases. CDR3 region: CASRISGRVTEAFF. In nucleotides, the sequence is TGTGCCAGCAGAATCTCAGGGAGGGTTACTGAAGCTTTCTTT.